Presented here are 18 T cell receptor beta chains from one specimen sequenced in a study of cytomegalovirus exposure and HLA in healthy donors. This PCR relied on a set of 60 Vbeta primers and 13 Jbeta primers. Sequencing was performed with immunoSEQ multiplex PCR; in TCRdb, only in-frame clones are kept and a portion is missing. There are 130,000 or so clones in the sample, with roughly 1.4% held by the top ten. Material: PBMCs. The receptors here all came from a woman aged 40 to 49 in good health and CMV-seronegative.

The rearrangement joins TRBV14 to TRBJ1-1; D not resolved. The CDR3 is 14 residues long. Germline CDR1 reads SGHDN; CDR2 reads FVKESK. The V gene lost 5 bases and the J gene lost 7 bases, with 17 bases spanning the gap. CDR3: CASSYRRGTSEAFF. CDR3 coding DNA: TGTGCCAGCAGCTATCGACGGGGAACTAGTGAAGCTTTCTTT.

The chain is built from TRBV7-3 and TRBJ2-4; TRBD2 agrees at 14 bases. CDR1 is SGHTA, CDR2 FQGTGA, per germline. The V segment lost 4 bases and the J segment 10 bases; nucleotides outside the gene matches: 9. The CDR3 runs 16 residues. The CDR3, as DNA: TGTGCCAGCAGCTCCGCCCCGGGGACTAGCGGGGGTATTCAGTACTTC. This translates into CASSSAPGTSGGIQYF.

The CDR3 protein is CASSYGQGTLYEQYF. DNA for the CDR3: TGCGCCAGCAGCTACGGACAGGGGACCCTTTACGAGCAGTACTTC. This chain links TRBV5-1 with TRBJ2-7; 9 nucleotides match TRBD1. Trimming took 3 bases from V and 4 from J; bases not matched to a gene: 8. Germline V lookup: CDR1 SGHRS, CDR2 YFSETQ. The length of the CDR3 is 15 residues.

The rearrangement uses TRBV7-3 and TRBJ2-2; D remains ambiguous. Trimming left V 0 bases short and J 2 bases short, with 7 bases between. Per germline, CDR1 SGHTA and CDR2 FQGTGA. The CDR3 is made up of 15 amino acids. The CDR3 is CASSLTAANTGELFF. The CDR3 bases are TGTGCCAGCAGCTTAACGGCCGCCAACACCGGGGAGCTGTTTTTT. The full variable domain, completed using reference TRBV7-3 and TRBJ2-2, is GAGVSQTPSNKVTEKGKYVELRCDPISGHTALYWYRQSLGQGPEFLIYFQGTGAADDSGLPNDRFFAVRPEGSVSTLKIQRTERGDSAVYLCASSLTAANTGELFFGEGSRLTVL.

The chain uses TRBV11-2 and TRBJ2-3; TRBD2 aligns across 7 bases. The CDR3 contains 16 residues. Looked up from germline, CDR1 is SGHAT and CDR2 is FQNNGV. Trimming took 1 base from V and 2 from J; bases not matched to a gene: 6. CDR3 bases: TGTGCCAGCAGCTTAGTGGCGCGGGGGATCACAGATACGCAGTATTTT. The encoded protein is CASSLVARGITDTQYF.

The V gene is TRBV9, the J gene TRBJ1-2, with TRBD1 matching over 7 bases. The V and J ends lost 0 bases and 2 bases, in that order; junction bases with no gene match: 4. There are 15 residues in the CDR3. Germline CDR1 reads SGDLS; CDR2 reads YYNGEE. The CDR3 region has the DNA TGTGCCAGCAGCGTAGAGGCGGGACAGAACTATGGCTACACCTTC. Residues: CASSVEAGQNYGYTF.

The chain employs TRBV5-6 and TRBJ2-5; 7 positions match TRBD1. Losses at the gene ends were 1 base for V and 4 bases for J; bases not matched to a gene: 10. The CDR3 runs 16 residues. The V gene's germline CDR1 is SGHDT and CDR2 YYEEEE. CDR3 nucleotides: TGTGCCAGCAGCTTGAGGGGGCATAGGTCGGCAGAGACCCAGTACTTC. This translates into CASSLRGHRSAETQYF.

The J gene is TRBJ2-5, the V gene TRBV5-1; 8 positions agree with TRBD2. This CDR3 is 15 amino acids long. Germline lookup yields CDR1 SGHRS and CDR2 YFSETQ. V shed 6 bases, J shed 5 bases, and the junction held 12 bases outside the gene matches. CDR3 residues: CASIGGGSSGETQYF. In DNA form, the CDR3 reads TGCGCCAGCATTGGCGGGGGGAGTTCGGGGGAGACCCAGTACTTC.

The CDR3 protein is CASSQDRATSGGAVVQFF. The CDR3 DNA follows: TGCGCCAGCAGCCAAGATCGGGCTACTAGCGGGGGGGCTGTTGTGCAGTTCTTC. The gene calls are TRBV4-3 and TRBJ2-1; 13 nucleotides match TRBD2. This CDR3 has 18 amino acids. Losses at the gene ends were 0 bases for V and 12 bases for J; bases not matched to a gene: 14. Germline CDR1 reads LGHNA; CDR2 reads YSLEER.

The V and J genes are TRBV5-1 and TRBJ2-5; D possibly corresponds to TRBD1 (6 bases). The CDR3 totals 15 residues. Germline V gene sequence: CDR1 SGHRS, CDR2 YFSETQ. V was trimmed by 3 bases and J by 5 bases, leaving 17 bases between them. DNA for the CDR3: TGCGCCAGCAGCTCCGGACAGCCAGGGGTGGAGACCCAGTACTTC. It translates to CASSSGQPGVETQYF.

The chain links TRBV5-8 to TRBJ2-2; no definite D call. Trimming left V 3 bases short and J 8 bases short, with 17 bases between. The CDR3 loop spans 15 amino acids. In germline, CDR1 is SGHTS, CDR2 YDEGEE. Here the CDR3 DNA reads TGTGCCAGCAGCTCGCCGGCCAGCGTATCGGGGGAGCTGTTTTTT. This codes for CASSSPASVSGELFF.

The chain has TRBV5-1 and TRBJ2-5; TRBD1 matches 8 bases. The J call may be wrong; the DNA end is better matched by TRBJ2-7. The CDR3 extends over 16 amino acids. Looked up from germline, CDR1 is SGHRS and CDR2 is YFSETQ. For the CDR3, the DNA is TGCGCCAGCAGCTTCGCACCGACAGGGGACTTATACGAGCAGTACTTC. It yields the protein CASSFAPTGDLYEQYF.

The chain combines TRBV5-1 with TRBJ1-1; D is undetermined. The V and J ends lost 4 bases and 8 bases respectively, with 9 bases between them. Germline V gene data show CDR1 as SGHRS and CDR2 as YFSETQ. The CDR3 is made up of 11 amino acids. The CDR3 spells CASSLTGEAFF. The CDR3 nucleotides read TGCGCCAGCAGCCTGACGGGAGAAGCTTTCTTT.

This chain joins TRBV5-8 and TRBJ2-5; tentative D call: TRBD1 (5 bases). This CDR3 contains 16 residues. Germline V CDR1 and CDR2: SGHTS, YDEGEE. Trimming removed 0 bases from V and 3 bases from J, with 15 bases in between. As DNA, the CDR3 is TGTGCCAGCAGCTTGGCTAGGCAGGGAAGGGAAGAGACCCAGTACTTC. It translates to CASSLARQGREETQYF.

This sequence joins TRBV28 and TRBJ1-1, with TRBD1 as a possible D gene (5 bases). This CDR3 is built from 12 residues. CDR1 is MDHEN, CDR2 SYDVKM, per germline. Trimming removed 5 bases from V and 5 bases from J, with 9 bases in between. The CDR3 sequence is CASSPGDTEAFF. In DNA form, the CDR3 reads TGTGCCAGCAGTCCGGGGGATACTGAAGCTTTCTTT.

The V and J genes are TRBV7-3 and TRBJ1-1, with 12 bases fitting TRBD1. The trim removed 5 bases at V and 1 base at J, leaving 5 bases unmatched. The CDR3 length is 16 residues. The germline CDR1 and CDR2 sequences are SGHTA and FQGTGA. CDR3 DNA: TGTGCCAGCAGCAACAAGGGACAGGGGGCGAACACTGAAGCTTTCTTT. Protein sequence: CASSNKGQGANTEAFF.

The V and J genes are TRBV5-1 and TRBJ1-1; tentatively, D is TRBD1 (5 bases). Trimming shortened V by 4 bases and J by 1 base, and 11 bases separated the two germline ends. Per the germline V gene, CDR1 is SGHRS and CDR2 is YFSETQ. This CDR3 has 14 residues. The CDR3 DNA follows: TGCGCCAGCAGCGCGGGGGGAGGGAACACTGAAGCTTTCTTT. It is translated as CASSAGGGNTEAFF.

The chain couples TRBV2 to TRBJ1-1; 7 bases map to TRBD1. Looked up from germline, CDR1 is SNHLY and CDR2 is FYNNEI. This CDR3 is built from 15 residues. With 1 base clipped from V and 6 bases from J, the junction kept 8 bases outside the gene matches. The DNA of the CDR3 is TGTGCCAGCAGTGAAGAATGGACAGGCCTCTCTGAAGCTTTCTTT. Protein product: CASSEEWTGLSEAFF.